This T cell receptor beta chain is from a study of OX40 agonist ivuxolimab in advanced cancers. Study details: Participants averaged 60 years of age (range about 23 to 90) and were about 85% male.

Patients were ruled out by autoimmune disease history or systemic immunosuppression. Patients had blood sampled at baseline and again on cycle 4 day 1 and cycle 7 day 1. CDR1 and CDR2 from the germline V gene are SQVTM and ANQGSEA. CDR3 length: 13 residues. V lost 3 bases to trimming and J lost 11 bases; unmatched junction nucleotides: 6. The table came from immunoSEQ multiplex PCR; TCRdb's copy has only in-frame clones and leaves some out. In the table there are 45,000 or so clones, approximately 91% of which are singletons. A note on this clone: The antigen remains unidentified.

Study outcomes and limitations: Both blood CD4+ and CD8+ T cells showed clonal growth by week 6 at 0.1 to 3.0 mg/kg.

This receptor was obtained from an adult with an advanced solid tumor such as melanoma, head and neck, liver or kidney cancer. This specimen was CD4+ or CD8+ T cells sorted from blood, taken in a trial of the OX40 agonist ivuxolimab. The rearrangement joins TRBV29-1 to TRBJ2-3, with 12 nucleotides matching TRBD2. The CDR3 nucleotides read TGCAGCGTTGACGGGACTAGCGGGTTCTGGCAGTATTTT. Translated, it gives CSVDGTSGFWQYF.